This T cell receptor beta chain was obtained from a study of CD8 T cells in Susac syndrome. Germline trimming cut 5 bases from V and 1 base from J; bases unmatched to any gene: 11. In germline, CDR1 is MNHEY, CDR2 SMNVEV (reference sequence). This CDR3 contains 18 residues. Random hexamers served to reverse transcribe roughly 0.45 to 1 ug RNA. TCRdb reprocessed the immunoSEQ multiplex PCR reads via MiXCR and lists one record per CDR3 protein. The table shows 250,000 to 350,000 distinct CDR3 sequences, with around 84% occurring only once. From blood CD8+ and CD4+ T cells, the TCR beta chain was sequenced. Negative isolation yielded CD4+ and CD8+ T cells, and FACS enriched TEMRA cells.

The chain carries TRBV27 and TRBJ2-1, with 10 bases that match TRBD2. The sequencing input was CD8+ T cells from PBMCs. The clonotype was recovered from a human donor with multiple sclerosis. The CDR3 sequence: CASSRFPRLAGSYNEQFF. The CDR3 DNA is TGTGCCAGCAGTCGTTTCCCCAGACTAGCGGGTTCCTACAATGAGCAGTTCTTC.